The sequence of this T cell receptor (beta chain) was determined in a study of blood T cell repertoires in COVID-19. Study summary: Samples of COVID-19 (acute and convalescent) were obtained from the United States, Italy and Spain. PBMCs, B-cell-depleted T cells, or T cells provided the cDNA or gDNA that made up the material.

Per the authors' pipeline: The assay estimated nucleated cells by amplifying reference gene primers. Sequenced by immunoSEQ multiplex PCR; TCRdb stores in-frame clones only, minus some. V, J and clone size are taken as reported in that table, and D and trimming were inferred from the DNA itself. The sample comprises about 63,000 clones, about 90% of which are singletons, and 5.2% rests with the top ten. Germline CDR1 is MNHEY and CDR2 is SVGEGT. J gave up 0 bases and V 4 bases, and 5 bases lay outside the gene matches. This CDR3 has 17 amino acids. The sequence was collected from a man in his fifties with active COVID-19. The rearrangement uses TRBV6-2 or TRBV6-3 and TRBJ2-1, with 11 bases matching TRBD2. The specimen was peripheral blood. The CDR3 region is CASSFRLAGSSYNEQFF. In DNA form, the CDR3 reads TGTGCCAGCAGTTTCAGACTAGCGGGAAGCTCCTACAATGAGCAGTTCTTC.